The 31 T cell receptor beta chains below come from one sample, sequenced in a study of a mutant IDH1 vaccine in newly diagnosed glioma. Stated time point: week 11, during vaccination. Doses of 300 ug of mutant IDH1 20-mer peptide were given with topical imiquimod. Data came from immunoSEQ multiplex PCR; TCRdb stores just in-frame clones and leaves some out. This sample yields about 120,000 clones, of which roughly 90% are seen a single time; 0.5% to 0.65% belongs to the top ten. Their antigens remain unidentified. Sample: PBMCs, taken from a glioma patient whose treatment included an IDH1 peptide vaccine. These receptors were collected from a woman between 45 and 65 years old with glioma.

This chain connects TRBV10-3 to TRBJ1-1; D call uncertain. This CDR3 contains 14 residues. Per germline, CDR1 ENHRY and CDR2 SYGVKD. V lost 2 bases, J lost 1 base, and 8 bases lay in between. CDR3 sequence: CAISEGQANTEAFF. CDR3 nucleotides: TGTGCCATCAGTGAGGGGCAGGCGAACACTGAAGCTTTCTTT.

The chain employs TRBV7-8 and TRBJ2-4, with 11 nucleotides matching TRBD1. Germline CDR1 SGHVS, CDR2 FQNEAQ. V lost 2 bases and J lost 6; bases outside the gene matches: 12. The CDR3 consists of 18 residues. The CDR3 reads CASSLRTGGFRAPNIQYF. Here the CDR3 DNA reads TGTGCCAGCAGCTTAAGGACAGGGGGCTTCCGTGCACCAAACATTCAGTACTTC. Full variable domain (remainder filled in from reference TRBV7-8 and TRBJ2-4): GAGVSQSPRYKVAKRGQDVALRCDPISGHVSLFWYQQALGQGPEFLTYFQNEAQLDKSGLPSDRFFAERPEGSVSTLKIQRTQQEDSAVYLCASSLRTGGFRAPNIQYFGAGTRLSVL.

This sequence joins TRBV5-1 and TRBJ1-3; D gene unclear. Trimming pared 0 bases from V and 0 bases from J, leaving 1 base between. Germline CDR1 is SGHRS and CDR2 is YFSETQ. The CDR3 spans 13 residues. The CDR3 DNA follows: TGCGCCAGCAGCTTGGACTCTGGAAACACCATATATTTT. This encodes CASSLDSGNTIYF.

CDR3 residues: CASSALEKSRARQETQYF. The CDR3 nucleotides read TGTGCCAGCAGCGCTCTAGAGAAATCCAGGGCCCGTCAAGAGACCCAGTACTTC. The chain couples TRBV21-1 to TRBJ2-5; the table's D call of TRBD1 was not tested on the DNA. TRBV21-1 is labeled a pseudogene. The CDR3 sequence is 18 residues long.

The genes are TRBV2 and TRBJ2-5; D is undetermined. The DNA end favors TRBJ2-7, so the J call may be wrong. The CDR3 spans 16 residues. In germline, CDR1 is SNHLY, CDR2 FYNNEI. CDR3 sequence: CASSEAPPAGDYEQYF. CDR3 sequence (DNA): TGTGCCAGCAGTGAAGCCCCGCCAGCTGGGGACTACGAGCAGTACTTC.

CDR3 amino acids: CATYREGAGTDTQYF. The CDR3 DNA is TGTGCCACCTACCGAGAGGGGGCGGGGACAGATACGCAGTATTTT. The V call is TRBV2, the J call TRBJ2-3; D possibly corresponds to TRBD1 (7 bases). Trimming took 10 bases from V and 3 from J, leaving 20 bases between them. Germline CDR1 reads SNHLY; CDR2 reads FYNNEI. This CDR3 has 15 residues.

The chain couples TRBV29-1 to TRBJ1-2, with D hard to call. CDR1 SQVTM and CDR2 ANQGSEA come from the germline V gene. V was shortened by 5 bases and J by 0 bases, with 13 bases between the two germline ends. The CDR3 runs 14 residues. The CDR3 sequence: CSVSGSSANYGYTF. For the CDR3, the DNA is TGCAGCGTTTCTGGGAGTTCGGCTAACTATGGCTACACCTTC.

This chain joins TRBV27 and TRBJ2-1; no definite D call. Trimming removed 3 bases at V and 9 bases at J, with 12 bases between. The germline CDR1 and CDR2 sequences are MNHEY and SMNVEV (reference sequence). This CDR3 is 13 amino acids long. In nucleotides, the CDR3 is TGTGCCAGCAGTTTTGGGCTCGGTGCTGAGCAGTTCTTC. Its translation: CASSFGLGAEQFF.

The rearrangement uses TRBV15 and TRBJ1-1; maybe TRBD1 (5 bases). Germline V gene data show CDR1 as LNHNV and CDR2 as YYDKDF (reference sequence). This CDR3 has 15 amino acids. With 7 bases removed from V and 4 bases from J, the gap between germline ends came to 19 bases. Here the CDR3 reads CATTKEGRDGTEAFF. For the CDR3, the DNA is TGTGCCACCACTAAAGAAGGCAGGGACGGCACTGAAGCTTTCTTT.

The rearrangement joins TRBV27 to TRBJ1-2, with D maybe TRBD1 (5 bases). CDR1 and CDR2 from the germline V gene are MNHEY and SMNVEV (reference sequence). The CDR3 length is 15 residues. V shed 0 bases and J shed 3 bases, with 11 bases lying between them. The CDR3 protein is CASSLSSGKDYGYTF. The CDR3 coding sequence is TGTGCCAGCAGTTTATCGTCAGGGAAGGACTATGGCTACACCTTC.

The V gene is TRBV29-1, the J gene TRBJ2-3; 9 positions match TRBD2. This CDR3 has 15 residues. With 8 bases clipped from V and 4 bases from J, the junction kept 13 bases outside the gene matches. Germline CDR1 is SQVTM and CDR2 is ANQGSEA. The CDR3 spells CSFQSSGNRADTQYF. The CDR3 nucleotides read TGCAGCTTCCAGTCTAGCGGGAACAGGGCAGATACGCAGTATTTT.

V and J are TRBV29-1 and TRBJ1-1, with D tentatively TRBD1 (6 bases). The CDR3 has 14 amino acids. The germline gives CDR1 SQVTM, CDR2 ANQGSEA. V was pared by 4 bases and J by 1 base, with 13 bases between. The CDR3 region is CSVGAGTSNTEAFF. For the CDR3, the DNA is TGCAGCGTTGGCGCGGGGACATCGAACACTGAAGCTTTCTTT.

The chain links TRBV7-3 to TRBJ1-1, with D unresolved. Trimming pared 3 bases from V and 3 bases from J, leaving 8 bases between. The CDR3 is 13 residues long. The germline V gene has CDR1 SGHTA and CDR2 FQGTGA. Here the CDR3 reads CASSFEGDTEAFF. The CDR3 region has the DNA TGTGCCAGCAGCTTTGAGGGAGACACTGAAGCTTTCTTT.

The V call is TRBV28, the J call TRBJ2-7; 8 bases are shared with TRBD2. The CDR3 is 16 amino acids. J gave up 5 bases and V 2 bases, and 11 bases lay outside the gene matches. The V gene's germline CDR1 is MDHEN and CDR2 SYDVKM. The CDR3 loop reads CASSLRRGAGDHEQYF. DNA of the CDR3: TGTGCCAGCAGTTTACGGCGGGGAGCGGGAGACCACGAGCAGTACTTC.

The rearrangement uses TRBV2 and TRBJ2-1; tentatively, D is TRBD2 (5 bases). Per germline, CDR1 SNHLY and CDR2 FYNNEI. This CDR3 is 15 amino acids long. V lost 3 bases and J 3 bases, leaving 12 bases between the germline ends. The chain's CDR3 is CASSDEGGIYNEQFF. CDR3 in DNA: TGTGCCAGCAGTGATGAGGGTGGCATCTACAATGAGCAGTTCTTC.

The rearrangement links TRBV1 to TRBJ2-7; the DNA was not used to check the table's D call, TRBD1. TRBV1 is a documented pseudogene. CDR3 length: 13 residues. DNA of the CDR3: TGCACCAGCAGCCAAGATTGCACATACGAGCAGTACTTC. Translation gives CTSSQDCTYEQYF.

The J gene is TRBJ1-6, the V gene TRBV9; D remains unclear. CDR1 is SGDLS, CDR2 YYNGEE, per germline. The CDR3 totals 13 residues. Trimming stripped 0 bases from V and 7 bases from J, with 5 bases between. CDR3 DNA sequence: TGTGCCAGCAGCGTAGCAGAGAATTCACCCCTCCACTTT. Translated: CASSVAENSPLHF. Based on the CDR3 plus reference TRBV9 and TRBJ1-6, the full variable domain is DSGVTQTPKHLITATGQRVTLRCSPRSGDLSVYWYQQSLDQGLQFLIQYYNGEERAKGNILERFSAQQFPDLHSELNLSSLELGDSALYFCASSVAENSPLHFGNGTRLTVT.

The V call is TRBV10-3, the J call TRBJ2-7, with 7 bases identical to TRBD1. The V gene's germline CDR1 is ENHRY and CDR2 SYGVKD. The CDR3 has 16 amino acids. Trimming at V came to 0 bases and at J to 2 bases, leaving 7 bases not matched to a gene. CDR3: CAISESTGTETYEQYF. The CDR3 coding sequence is TGTGCCATCAGTGAGTCAACCGGGACAGAGACCTACGAGCAGTACTTC.

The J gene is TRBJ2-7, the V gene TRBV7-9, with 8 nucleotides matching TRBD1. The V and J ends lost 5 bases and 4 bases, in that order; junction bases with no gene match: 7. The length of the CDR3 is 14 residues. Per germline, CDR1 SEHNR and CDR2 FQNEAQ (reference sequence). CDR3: CASSPRTGRYEQYF. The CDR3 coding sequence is TGTGCCAGCAGCCCACGGACAGGGAGGTACGAGCAGTACTTC.

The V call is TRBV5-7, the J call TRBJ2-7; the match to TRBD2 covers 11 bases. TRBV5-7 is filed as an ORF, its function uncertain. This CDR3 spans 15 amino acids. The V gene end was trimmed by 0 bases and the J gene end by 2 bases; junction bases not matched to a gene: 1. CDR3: CASSLGLAGTYEQYF. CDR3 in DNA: TGTGCCAGCAGCTTGGGACTAGCGGGGACCTACGAGCAGTACTTC.

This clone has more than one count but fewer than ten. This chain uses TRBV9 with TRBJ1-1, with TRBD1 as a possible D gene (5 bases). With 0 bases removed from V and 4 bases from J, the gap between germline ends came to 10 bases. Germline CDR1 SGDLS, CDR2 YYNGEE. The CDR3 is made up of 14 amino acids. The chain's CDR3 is CASSVAGQGTEAFF. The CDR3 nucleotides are TGTGCCAGCAGCGTAGCGGGGCAAGGCACTGAAGCTTTCTTT.

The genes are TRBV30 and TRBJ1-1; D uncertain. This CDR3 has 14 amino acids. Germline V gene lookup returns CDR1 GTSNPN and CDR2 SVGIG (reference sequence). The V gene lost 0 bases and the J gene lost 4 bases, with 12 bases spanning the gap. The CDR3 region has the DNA TGTGCCTGGAGTGTACCTCGACATAGCACTGAAGCTTTCTTT. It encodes CAWSVPRHSTEAFF.

CDR3: CSVDAQAGGTYEQYF. DNA for the CDR3: TGCAGCGTTGACGCTCAGGCGGGCGGGACCTACGAGCAGTACTTC. The chain recombines TRBV29-1 with TRBJ2-7, with D possibly being TRBD2 (6 bases). Germline V gene sequence: CDR1 SQVTM, CDR2 ANQGSEA. This CDR3 has 15 amino acids. Trimming took off 3 bases at V and 2 bases at J, with 17 bases between the two ends.

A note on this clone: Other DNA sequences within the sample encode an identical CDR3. The CDR3 DNA is TGTGCCAGCAGCCAAGGGGGATACGAGCAGTACTTC. This gives the protein CASSQGGYEQYF. The genes are TRBV14 and TRBJ2-7; D not certain. The CDR3 runs to 12 residues. The V gene lost 1 base and the J gene lost 4 bases, with 5 bases spanning the gap. Germline lookup yields CDR1 SGHDN and CDR2 FVKESK.

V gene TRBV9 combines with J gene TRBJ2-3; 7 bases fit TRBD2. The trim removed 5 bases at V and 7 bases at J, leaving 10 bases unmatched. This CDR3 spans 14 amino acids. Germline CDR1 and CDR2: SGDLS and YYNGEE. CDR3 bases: TGTGCCAGCAGTTCGACTAGCAATCAACATACGCAGTATTTT. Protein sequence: CASSSTSNQHTQYF.

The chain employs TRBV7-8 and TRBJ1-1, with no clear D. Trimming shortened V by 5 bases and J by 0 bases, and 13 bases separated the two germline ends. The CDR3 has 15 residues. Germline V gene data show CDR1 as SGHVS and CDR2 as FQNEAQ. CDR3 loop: CASSRSGILNTEAFF. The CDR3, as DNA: TGTGCCAGCAGCCGTTCGGGGATCTTGAACACTGAAGCTTTCTTT.

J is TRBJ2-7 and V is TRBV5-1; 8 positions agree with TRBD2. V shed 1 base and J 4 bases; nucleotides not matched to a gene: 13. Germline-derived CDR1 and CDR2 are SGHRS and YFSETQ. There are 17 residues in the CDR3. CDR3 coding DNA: TGCGCCAGCAGCTTGTTGCCTAGCGGGTCGCCATCTTACGAGCAGTACTTC. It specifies CASSLLPSGSPSYEQYF.

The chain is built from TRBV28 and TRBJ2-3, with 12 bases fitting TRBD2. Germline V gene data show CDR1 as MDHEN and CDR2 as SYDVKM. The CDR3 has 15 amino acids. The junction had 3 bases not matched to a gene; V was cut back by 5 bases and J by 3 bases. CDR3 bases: TGTGCCAGCAGTGAGACTAGCGGGAGTACAGATACGCAGTATTTT. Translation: CASSETSGSTDTQYF.

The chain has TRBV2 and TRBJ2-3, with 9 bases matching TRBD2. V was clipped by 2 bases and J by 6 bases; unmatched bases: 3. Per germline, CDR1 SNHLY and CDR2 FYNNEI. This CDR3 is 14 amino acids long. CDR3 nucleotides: TGTGCCAGCAGTGAAACTAGCGGGCTGGATACGCAGTATTTT. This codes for CASSETSGLDTQYF.

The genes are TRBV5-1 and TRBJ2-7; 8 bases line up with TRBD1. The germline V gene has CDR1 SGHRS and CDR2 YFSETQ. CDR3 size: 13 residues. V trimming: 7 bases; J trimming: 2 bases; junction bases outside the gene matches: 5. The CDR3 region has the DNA TGCGCCAGCGTTCGGACAGGGACCTACGAGCAGTACTTC. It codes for CASVRTGTYEQYF.

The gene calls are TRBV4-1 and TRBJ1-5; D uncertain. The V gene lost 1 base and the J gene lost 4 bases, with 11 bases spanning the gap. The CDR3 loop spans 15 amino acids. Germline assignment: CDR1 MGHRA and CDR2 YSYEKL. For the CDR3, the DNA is TGCGCCAGCAGCCAAGGTTCAGGCCCGAATCAGCCCCAGCATTTT. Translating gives CASSQGSGPNQPQHF.